What follows are 23 T cell receptor beta chains derived from one specimen sequenced in a study of blood T cell repertoires in COVID-19. The repertoire was sequenced with immunoSEQ multiplex PCR; TCRdb's copy has only in-frame clones and lacks some. The data hold approximately 290,000 clones, with approximately 83% observed a single time. Sequenced sample: PBMCs or T cells enriched from blood (not recorded which). The receptors were gathered from a woman younger than 45 who had recovered from COVID-19.

This clone is a singleton in its sample. The sample carries other DNA sequences with the same CDR3. The chain combines TRBV30 with TRBJ1-5, with 8 bases aligning to TRBD1. The V gene end was trimmed by 1 base and the J gene end by 2 bases; junction bases not matched to a gene: 1. The CDR3 contains 14 residues. CDR1 is GTSNPN, CDR2 SVGIG, per germline (reference sequence). The CDR3: CAWSGGQGNQPQHF. In nucleotides, the CDR3 is TGTGCCTGGAGTGGGGGACAGGGCAATCAGCCCCAGCATTTT.

The rearrangement joins TRBV6-1 to TRBJ2-5; possible D gene TRBD1, 6 bases. The V gene's germline CDR1 is MNHNS and CDR2 SASEGT. V was trimmed by 3 bases and J by 5 bases, leaving 13 bases between them. The CDR3 is 14 residues long. The CDR3: CASSDTDRSETQYF. For the CDR3, the DNA is TGTGCCAGCAGTGATACTGACAGGTCTGAGACCCAGTACTTC.

As for this clone: Sequence at one end of the junction differs from germline and may be a read error. The V gene is TRBV12-3 or TRBV12-4, the J gene TRBJ2-7, with a tentative D call TRBD2 (6 bases). The CDR3 sequence is 12 residues long. CDR3 nucleotides: TGTGCCAGCAGTTCCATGGGGAATACGGGGGACTTC. Residues: CASSSMGNTGDF.

This clone was found once. Other DNA sequences in the sample encode the same CDR3. The V gene is TRBV27, the J gene TRBJ2-7, with a tentative D call TRBD1 (6 bases). The V end lost 3 bases, the J end lost 7 bases, and 7 bases lay between the germline ends. Germline V lookup: CDR1 MNHEY, CDR2 SMNVEV (reference sequence). The length of the CDR3 is 11 residues. CDR3 region: CASSFRGEQYF. The DNA for the CDR3 is TGTGCCAGCAGTTTTAGGGGGGAGCAGTACTTC.

A word on this clone: Compared with germline, one end of the junction differs, possibly owing to a read error. V usage is TRBV29-1 and J usage is TRBJ2-7; unclear D gene. Germline V CDR1 and CDR2: SQVTM, ANQGSEA. This CDR3 has 13 amino acids. The CDR3 DNA reads TGCAGCGTTGAAGATCTTGTGTCCTCCGAGCAGTACTTC. It encodes CSVEDLVSSEQYF.

The chain combines TRBV4-2 with TRBJ1-1, with D possibly matching TRBD1 (5 bases). Germline V gene sequence: CDR1 LGHNA, CDR2 YNFKEQ. Trimming took off 7 bases at V and 1 base at J, with 10 bases between the two ends. The CDR3 has 13 amino acids. The CDR3 sequence is CASTRTPNTEAFF. In nucleotides, the CDR3 is TGTGCCAGCACCCGGACACCGAACACTGAAGCTTTCTTT.

The J gene is TRBJ2-7, the V gene TRBV30; no firm D call. CDR1 and CDR2 from the germline V gene are GTSNPN and SVGIG (reference sequence). V lost 0 bases and J lost 6, with 9 bases in between. The CDR3 has 12 residues. Written as DNA, the CDR3 is TGTGCCTGGAGTGTTGCGTATACCGAGCAGTACTTC. This translates into CAWSVAYTEQYF.

The chain employs TRBV28 and TRBJ1-2; 7 bases align to TRBD1. CDR1 is MDHEN and CDR2 is SYDVKM in the germline V gene. V shed 7 bases and J 4 bases; nucleotides not matched to a gene: 12. The CDR3 consists of 15 residues. The CDR3 is CASKRDSAVLYGYTF. The CDR3 nucleotides read TGTGCCAGCAAACGGGACAGTGCCGTCCTCTATGGCTACACCTTC.

CDR3 amino acids: CASSQVGVGRGNTEAFF. In DNA, the CDR3 is TGTGCCAGCAGCCAAGTGGGGGTGGGCAGGGGGAACACTGAAGCTTTCTTT. This chain connects TRBV4-2 to TRBJ1-1; maybe TRBD1 (6 bases). Germline CDR1 LGHNA, CDR2 YNFKEQ. Trimming stripped 1 base from V and 1 base from J, with 16 bases between. This CDR3 has 17 residues.

The genes are TRBV5-1 and TRBJ2-5; D is uncertain. The CDR3 length is 14 residues. Germline V gene data show CDR1 as SGHRS and CDR2 as YFSETQ. The germline V and J ends were trimmed by 0 bases and 5 bases, with 11 bases remaining between them. The CDR3 coding sequence is TGCGCCAGCAGCTTGGACTACCAGTGGGAGACCCAGTACTTC. Protein product: CASSLDYQWETQYF.

A few counts support this clone. The chain combines TRBV19 with TRBJ2-7; a weak D match, TRBD1 (6 bases). Trimming took off 5 bases at V and 5 bases at J, with 16 bases between the two ends. CDR1 LNHDA and CDR2 SQIVND come from the germline V gene (reference sequence). This CDR3 is built from 14 residues. The DNA of the CDR3 is TGTGCCAGTAGTCCCCAGGGGAGTAGGAACGAGCAGTACTTC. Translated, it gives CASSPQGSRNEQYF.

This chain connects TRBV7-7 to TRBJ2-2; 10 bases are shared with TRBD2. The CDR3 has 16 residues. CDR1 SSHAT and CDR2 FNYEAQ come from the germline V gene (reference sequence). Trimming removed 4 bases from V and 6 bases from J; junction bases left unmatched: 8. The CDR3 DNA reads as TGTGCCAGCAGCTCTACTAGCGGGATTATGGCCGGGGAGCTGTTTTTT. Its protein is CASSSTSGIMAGELFF.

V and J are TRBV3-1 (or the pseudogene TRBV3-2) and TRBJ2-7; 8 nucleotides match TRBD2. J gave up 3 bases and V 5 bases, and 27 bases lay outside the gene matches. Germline V lookup: CDR1 LGHDT, CDR2 YNNKEL (reference sequence). There are 21 residues in the CDR3. CDR3 sequence (DNA): TGTGCCAGCAGCGCTACGGGTGGTCTAGCTAGCGGGCCCAAACGCCACTACGAGCAGTACTTC. As protein: CASSATGGLASGPKRHYEQYF.

V and J are TRBV6-5 and TRBJ2-7, with TRBD2 identical over 12 bases. After removal of 5 bases from V and 6 bases from J, the junction contained 5 bases not matched to a gene. CDR3 length: 14 amino acids. CDR1 MNHEY and CDR2 SVGAGI come from the germline V gene. CDR3: CASSRLAGASEQYF. CDR3 DNA sequence: TGTGCCAGCAGTCGACTAGCGGGAGCCTCCGAGCAGTACTTC.

The chain employs TRBV7-2 and TRBJ2-2; the match to TRBD2 covers 7 bases. With V trimmed by 2 bases and J by 1 base, 4 bases remained unmatched. This CDR3 has 16 amino acids. Germline assignment: CDR1 SGHTA and CDR2 FQGNSA. The CDR3 DNA reads TGTGCCAGCAGCTTAATGCGGACTAGGAACACCGGGGAGCTGTTTTTT. Its translation: CASSLMRTRNTGELFF.

This chain joins TRBV27 and TRBJ1-5; D is undetermined. Germline CDR1 reads MNHEY; CDR2 reads SMNVEV (reference sequence). The CDR3 spans 14 residues. The ends were cut back, 5 bases at V and 2 bases at J, with 10 bases in the middle. This CDR3 is CASSHRLGNQPQHF. The CDR3 region has the DNA TGTGCCAGCAGTCACCGGTTGGGCAATCAGCCCCAGCATTTT.

The J gene is TRBJ2-1, the V gene TRBV9; 11 positions match TRBD2. The V segment lost 3 bases and the J segment 7 bases; nucleotides outside the gene matches: 15. The CDR3 loop spans 18 amino acids. Germline V CDR1 and CDR2: SGDLS, YYNGEE. Here the CDR3 DNA reads TGTGCCAGCAGCGCTCAAGGGTTAGCGGGAGGGCCCGGGAATGAGCAGTTCTTC. It codes for CASSAQGLAGGPGNEQFF.

This rearrangement joins TRBV7-2 to TRBJ1-1; D is undetermined. Germline V gives CDR1 SGHTA, CDR2 FQGNSA. V dropped 1 base and J dropped 0 bases, with 18 bases sitting between them. The CDR3 consists of 18 residues. DNA of the CDR3: TGTGCCAGCAGCTTAGGGTGGCAGGCGGGGTGGATGAACACTGAAGCTTTCTTT. It specifies CASSLGWQAGWMNTEAFF.

V is TRBV6-5 and J is TRBJ1-3; 7 nucleotides line up with TRBD1. The length of the CDR3 is 14 residues. Germline trimming cut 1 base from V and 8 bases from J; bases unmatched to any gene: 5. The germline CDR1 and CDR2 sequences are MNHEY and SVGAGI. The CDR3 region has the DNA TGTGCCAGCAGTTACTGGCAGGGGGTAGACACCATATATTTT. Residues: CASSYWQGVDTIYF.

This clone has only one observation. The chain links TRBV19 to TRBJ1-4; D might be TRBD1 (6 bases). Germline V gene lookup returns CDR1 LNHDA and CDR2 SQIVND (reference sequence). The CDR3 runs 14 residues. V was shortened by 6 bases and J by 5 bases, with 13 bases between the two germline ends. The CDR3 region is CASRTGTLNEKLFF. DNA for the CDR3: TGTGCCAGTAGGACCGGGACACTGAATGAAAAACTGTTTTTT. Full variable domain (remainder filled in from reference TRBV19 and TRBJ1-4): DGGITQSPKYLFRKEGQNVTLSCEQNLNHDAMYWYRQDPGQGLRLIYYSQIVNDFQKGDIAEGYSVSREKKESFPLTVTSAQKNPTAFYLCASRTGTLNEKLFFGSGTQLSVL.

The sample holds one count of this clone. The chain carries TRBV7-6 and TRBJ2-5; D unresolved. The CDR3 has 15 amino acids. V gave up 1 base and J gave up 1 base, with 10 bases separating them. The germline gives CDR1 SGHVS, CDR2 FNYEAQ. The CDR3 region is CASSLVAGAQETQYF. Here the CDR3 DNA reads TGTGCCAGCAGCTTAGTGGCAGGTGCCCAAGAGACCCAGTACTTC.

V is TRBV6-5 and J is TRBJ1-4; 7 nucleotides agree with TRBD1. Trimming removed 8 bases from V and 8 bases from J; junction bases left unmatched: 11. This CDR3 comprises 14 residues. CDR1 is MNHEY, CDR2 SVGAGI, per germline. Here the CDR3 reads CASEPGGGSEKLFF. The CDR3, as DNA: TGTGCCAGCGAACCAGGAGGGGGCTCGGAAAAACTGTTTTTT.

The chain links TRBV30 to TRBJ2-5; 8 bases fit TRBD1. With 1 base clipped from V and 7 bases from J, the junction kept 11 bases outside the gene matches. Per germline, CDR1 GTSNPN and CDR2 SVGIG (reference sequence). The CDR3 is 15 amino acids. The CDR3 DNA follows: TGTGCCTGGAGTGCCCCGGACAGGGCGAGGGGGACCCAGTACTTC. It specifies CAWSAPDRARGTQYF.